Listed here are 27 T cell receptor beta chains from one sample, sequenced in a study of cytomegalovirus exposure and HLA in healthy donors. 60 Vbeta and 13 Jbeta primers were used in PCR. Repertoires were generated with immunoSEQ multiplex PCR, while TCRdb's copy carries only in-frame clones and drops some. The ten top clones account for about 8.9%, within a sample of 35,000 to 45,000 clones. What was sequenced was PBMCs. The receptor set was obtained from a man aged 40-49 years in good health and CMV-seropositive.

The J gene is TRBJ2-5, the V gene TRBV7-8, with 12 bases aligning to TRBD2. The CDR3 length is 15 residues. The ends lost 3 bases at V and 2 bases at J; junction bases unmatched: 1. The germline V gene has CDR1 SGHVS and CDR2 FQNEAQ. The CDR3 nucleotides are TGTGCCAGCAGCTTCGGACTAGCGGGGCAAGAGACCCAGTACTTC. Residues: CASSFGLAGQETQYF.

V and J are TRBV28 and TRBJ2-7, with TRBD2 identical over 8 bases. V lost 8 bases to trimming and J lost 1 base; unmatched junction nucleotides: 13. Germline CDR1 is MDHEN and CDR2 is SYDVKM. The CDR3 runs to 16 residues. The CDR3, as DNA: TGTGCCAGCGATTCCTTTGGGAGCGGGAGATCCTACGAGCAGTACTTC. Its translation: CASDSFGSGRSYEQYF.

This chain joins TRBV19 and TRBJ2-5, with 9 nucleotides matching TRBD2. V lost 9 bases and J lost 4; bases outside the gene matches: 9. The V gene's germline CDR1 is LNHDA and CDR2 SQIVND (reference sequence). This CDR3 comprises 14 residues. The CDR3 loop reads CASNLGGRAETQYF. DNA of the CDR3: TGTGCCAGCAACCTCGGCGGGAGGGCAGAGACCCAGTACTTC.

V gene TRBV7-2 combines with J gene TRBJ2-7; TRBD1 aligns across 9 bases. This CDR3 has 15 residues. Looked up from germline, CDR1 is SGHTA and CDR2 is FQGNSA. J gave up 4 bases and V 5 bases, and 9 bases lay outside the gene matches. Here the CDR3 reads CASSQQTGGKYEQYF. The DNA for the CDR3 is TGTGCCAGCAGCCAGCAGACAGGGGGAAAGTACGAGCAGTACTTC.

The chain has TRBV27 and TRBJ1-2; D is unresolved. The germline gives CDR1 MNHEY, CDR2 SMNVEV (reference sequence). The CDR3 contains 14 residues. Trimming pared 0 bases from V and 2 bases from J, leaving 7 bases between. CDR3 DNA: TGTGCCAGCAGTTTATCAGTCCAGAACTATGGCTACACCTTC. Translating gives CASSLSVQNYGYTF.

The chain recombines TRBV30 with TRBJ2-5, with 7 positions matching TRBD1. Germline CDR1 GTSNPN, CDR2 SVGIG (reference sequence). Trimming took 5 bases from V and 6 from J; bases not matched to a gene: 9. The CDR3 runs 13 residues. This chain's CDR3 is CAWGQKGAKTQYF. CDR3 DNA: TGTGCCTGGGGCCAGAAGGGGGCGAAGACCCAGTACTTC.

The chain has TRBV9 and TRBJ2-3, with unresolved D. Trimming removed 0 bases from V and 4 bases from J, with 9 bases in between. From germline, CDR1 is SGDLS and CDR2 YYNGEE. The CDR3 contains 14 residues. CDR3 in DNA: TGTGCCAGCAGCGTAGTCCCCTATTCAGATACGCAGTATTTT. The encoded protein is CASSVVPYSDTQYF.

CDR3 sequence: CATSRDSGVGTF. As DNA, the CDR3 is TGTGCCACCAGCAGAGATTCAGGGGTTGGGACCTTC. This sequence joins TRBV15 and TRBJ1-2; the D gene is possibly TRBD1 (6 bases). Germline V gene sequence: CDR1 LNHNV, CDR2 YYDKDF (reference sequence). Trimming removed 0 bases from V and 14 bases from J, with 13 bases in between. The CDR3 runs to 12 residues.

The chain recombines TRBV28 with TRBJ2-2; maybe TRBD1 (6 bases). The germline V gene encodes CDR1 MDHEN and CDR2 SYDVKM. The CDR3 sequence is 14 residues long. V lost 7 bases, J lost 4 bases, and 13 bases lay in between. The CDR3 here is CASIPGHFTGELFF. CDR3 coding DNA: TGTGCCAGCATCCCGGGACATTTCACCGGGGAGCTGTTTTTT.

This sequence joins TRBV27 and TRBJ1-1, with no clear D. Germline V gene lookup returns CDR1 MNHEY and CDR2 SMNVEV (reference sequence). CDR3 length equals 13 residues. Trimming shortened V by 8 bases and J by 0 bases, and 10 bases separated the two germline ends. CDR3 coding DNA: TGTGCCAGCCATGGAGTAGTGAACACTGAAGCTTTCTTT. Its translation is CASHGVVNTEAFF.

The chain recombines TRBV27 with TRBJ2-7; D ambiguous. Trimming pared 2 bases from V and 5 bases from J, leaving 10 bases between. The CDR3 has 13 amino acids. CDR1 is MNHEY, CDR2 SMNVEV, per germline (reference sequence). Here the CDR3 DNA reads TGTGCCAGCAGTTTAACGTCACGGGACGAGCAGTACTTC. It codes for CASSLTSRDEQYF.

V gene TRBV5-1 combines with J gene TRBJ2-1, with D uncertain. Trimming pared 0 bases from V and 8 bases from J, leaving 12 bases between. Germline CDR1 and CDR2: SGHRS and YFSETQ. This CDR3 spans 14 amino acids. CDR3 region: CASSLGQAPDEQFF. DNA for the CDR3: TGCGCCAGCAGCTTGGGTCAGGCCCCCGATGAGCAGTTCTTC.

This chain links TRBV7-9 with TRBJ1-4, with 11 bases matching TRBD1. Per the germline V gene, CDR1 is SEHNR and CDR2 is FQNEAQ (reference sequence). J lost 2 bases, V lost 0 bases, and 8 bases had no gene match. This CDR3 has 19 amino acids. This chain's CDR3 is CASSLALGQGGETNEKLFF. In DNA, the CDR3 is TGTGCCAGCAGCTTAGCGCTGGGACAGGGGGGGGAGACTAATGAAAAACTGTTTTTT.

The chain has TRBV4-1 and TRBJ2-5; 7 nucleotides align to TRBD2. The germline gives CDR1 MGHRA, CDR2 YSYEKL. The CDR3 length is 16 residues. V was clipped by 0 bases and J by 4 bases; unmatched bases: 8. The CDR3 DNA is TGCGCCAGCAGCCAAGAGTTCGCGGGAGTCAGAGAGACCCAGTACTTC. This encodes CASSQEFAGVRETQYF.

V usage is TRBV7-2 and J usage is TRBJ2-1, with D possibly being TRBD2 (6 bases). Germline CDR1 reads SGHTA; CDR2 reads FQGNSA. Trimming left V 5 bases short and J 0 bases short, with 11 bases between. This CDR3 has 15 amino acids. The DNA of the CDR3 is TGTGCCAGCAGCCTGACTAGAGACTCCTACAATGAGCAGTTCTTC. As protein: CASSLTRDSYNEQFF.

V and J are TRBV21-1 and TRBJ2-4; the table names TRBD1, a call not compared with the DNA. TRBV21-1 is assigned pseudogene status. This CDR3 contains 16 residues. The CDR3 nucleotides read TGTGCCAGCAGCAAAGCAGGGGGCAGGGGGGAGAACATTCAGTACTTC. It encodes CASSKAGGRGENIQYF.

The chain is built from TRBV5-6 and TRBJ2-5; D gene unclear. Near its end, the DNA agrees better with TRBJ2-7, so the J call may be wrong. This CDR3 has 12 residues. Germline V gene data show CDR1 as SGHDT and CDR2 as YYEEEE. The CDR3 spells CASSFEAYEQYF. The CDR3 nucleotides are TGTGCCAGCAGCTTTGAGGCCTACGAGCAGTACTTC.

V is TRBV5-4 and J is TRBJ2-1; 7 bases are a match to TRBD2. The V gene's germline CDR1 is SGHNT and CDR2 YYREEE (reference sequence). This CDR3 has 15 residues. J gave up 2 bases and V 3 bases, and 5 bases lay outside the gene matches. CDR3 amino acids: CASSYGLGAYNEQFF. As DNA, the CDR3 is TGTGCCAGCAGCTATGGACTAGGGGCCTACAATGAGCAGTTCTTC.

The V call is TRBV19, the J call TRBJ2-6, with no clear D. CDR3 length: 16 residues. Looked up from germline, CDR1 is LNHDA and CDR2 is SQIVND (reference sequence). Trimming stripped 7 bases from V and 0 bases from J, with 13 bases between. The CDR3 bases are TGTGCCAGTAACAACAGCACATACTCTGGGGCCAACGTCCTGACTTTC. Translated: CASNNSTYSGANVLTF.

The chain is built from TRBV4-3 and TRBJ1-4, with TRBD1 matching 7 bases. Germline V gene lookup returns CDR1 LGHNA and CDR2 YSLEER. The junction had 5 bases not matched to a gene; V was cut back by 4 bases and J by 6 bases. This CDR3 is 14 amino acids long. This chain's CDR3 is CASSLNRGDEKLFF. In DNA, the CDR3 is TGCGCCAGCAGCCTAAACAGGGGTGATGAAAAACTGTTTTTT.

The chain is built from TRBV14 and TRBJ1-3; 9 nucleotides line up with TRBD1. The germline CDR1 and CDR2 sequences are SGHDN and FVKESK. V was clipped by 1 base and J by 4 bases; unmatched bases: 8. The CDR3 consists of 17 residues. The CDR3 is CASSQVGTGGAGNTIYF. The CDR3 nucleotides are TGTGCCAGCAGCCAAGTCGGTACAGGGGGCGCGGGAAACACCATATATTTT.

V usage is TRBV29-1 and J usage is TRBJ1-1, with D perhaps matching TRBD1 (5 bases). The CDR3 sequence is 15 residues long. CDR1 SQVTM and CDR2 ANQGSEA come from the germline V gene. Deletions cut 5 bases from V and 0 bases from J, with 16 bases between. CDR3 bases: TGCAGCGTTTATGGATCGGGGGGGGTGAACACTGAAGCTTTCTTT. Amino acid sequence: CSVYGSGGVNTEAFF. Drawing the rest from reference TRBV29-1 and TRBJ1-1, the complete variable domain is SAVISQKPSRDICQRGTSLTIQCQVDSQVTMMFWYRQQPGQSLTLIATANQGSEATYESGFVIDKFPISRPNLTFSTLTVSNMSPEDSSIYLCSVYGSGGVNTEAFFGQGTRLTVV.

CDR3 sequence: CASSSGLAGTPHEQYF. CDR3 DNA: TGTGCCAGCAGTTCGGGACTAGCGGGAACCCCCCACGAGCAGTACTTC. V is TRBV6-5 and J is TRBJ2-7, with TRBD2 matching over 13 bases. V dropped 4 bases and J dropped 5; count of bases not matched to a gene: 8. Germline assignment: CDR1 MNHEY and CDR2 SVGAGI. This CDR3 has 16 residues.

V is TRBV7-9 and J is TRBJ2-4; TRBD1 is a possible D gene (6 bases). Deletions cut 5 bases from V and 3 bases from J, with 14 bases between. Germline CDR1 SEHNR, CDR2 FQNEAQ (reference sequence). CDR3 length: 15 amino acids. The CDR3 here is CASSHKQGVKNIQYF. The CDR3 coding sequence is TGTGCCAGCAGCCATAAACAGGGAGTCAAAAACATTCAGTACTTC. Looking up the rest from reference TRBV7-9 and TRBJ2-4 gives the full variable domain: DTGVSQNPRHKITKRGQNVTFRCDPISEHNRLYWYRQTLGQGPEFLTYFQNEAQLEKSRLLSDRFSAERPKGSFSTLEIQRTEQGDSAMYLCASSHKQGVKNIQYFGAGTRLSVL.

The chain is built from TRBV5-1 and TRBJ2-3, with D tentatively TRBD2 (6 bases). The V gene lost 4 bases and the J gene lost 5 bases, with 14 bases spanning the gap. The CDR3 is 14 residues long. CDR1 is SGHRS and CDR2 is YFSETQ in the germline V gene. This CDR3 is CASSLASVGDTQYF. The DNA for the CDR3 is TGCGCCAGCAGCCTGGCTAGCGTGGGAGATACGCAGTATTTT.

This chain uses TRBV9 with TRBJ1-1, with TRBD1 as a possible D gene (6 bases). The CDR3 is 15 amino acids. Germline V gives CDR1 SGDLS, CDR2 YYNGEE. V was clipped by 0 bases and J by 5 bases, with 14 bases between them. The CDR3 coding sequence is TGTGCCAGCAGCGTAGTGGGGGGGGCGAATACTGAAGCTTTCTTT. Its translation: CASSVVGGANTEAFF.

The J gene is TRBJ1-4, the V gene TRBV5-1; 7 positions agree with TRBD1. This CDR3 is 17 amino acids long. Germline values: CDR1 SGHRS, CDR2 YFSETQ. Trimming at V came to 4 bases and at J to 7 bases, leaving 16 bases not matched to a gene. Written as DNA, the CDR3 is TGCGCCAGCAGCCCGGAACGGGACAGTGGTATGGGTGAAAAACTGTTTTTT. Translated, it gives CASSPERDSGMGEKLFF.